This T cell receptor (beta chain) appears in the sequencing data of a study of T cell responses to AZD1222 COVID-19 vaccine. Study results and caveats: Clonal diversity was possibly underestimated; the donors were predominantly white British and more often female.

The germline V and J ends were trimmed by 1 base and 1 base, with 14 bases remaining between them. The CDR3 is 18 residues long. Looked up from germline, CDR1 is SGHVS and CDR2 is FQNEAQ. TCRdb's copy holds only in-frame clones and misses some; the assay was immunoSEQ multiplex PCR. The table has about 140,000 clones, about 93% seen once. In regard to this clone: Its antigen is undetermined.

The sequences come from peripheral blood, collected on day 0 of AZD1222 vaccination. The chain recombines TRBV7-8 with TRBJ2-6; no reliable D call. This clonotype was obtained from an adult in good health. The CDR3 DNA follows: TGTGCCAGCAGCTTAGGTCCAGGAATTATATCTGGGGCCAACGTCCTGACTTTC. The encoded protein is CASSLGPGIISGANVLTF.